The 16 T cell receptor beta chains given below trace back to one sample, sequenced in a study of OX40 agonist ivuxolimab in advanced cancers. The assay was immunoSEQ multiplex PCR, and TCRdb's table has in-frame clones only and misses some. The sample includes tens of thousands of clones, roughly nine tenths of them seen just once. The sequenced sample was CD4+ or CD8+ T cells sorted from blood, obtained in a trial of the OX40 agonist ivuxolimab. The receptors were gathered from an adult with an advanced solid tumor such as melanoma, head and neck, liver or kidney cancer.

The V gene is TRBV7-2, the J gene TRBJ2-1, with 10 bases identical to TRBD1. Germline CDR1 is SGHTA and CDR2 is FQGNSA. The CDR3 spans 15 residues. Unmatched junction bases numbered 4, after V lost 4 bases and J lost 4 bases. The CDR3 DNA sequence: TGTGCCAGCAGCTCGACAGGGGGCATATACAATGAGCAGTTCTTC. Translating it yields CASSSTGGIYNEQFF.

This chain links TRBV11-2 with TRBJ2-5; D call uncertain. CDR3 size: 11 residues. CDR1 SGHAT and CDR2 FQNNGV come from the germline V gene. The V end was cut by 4 bases, the J end by 4 bases, with 4 bases between. CDR3 sequence (DNA): TGTGCCAGCAGCTACCGAGAGACCCAGTACTTC. Its translation: CASSYRETQYF.

V usage is TRBV7-9 and J usage is TRBJ1-1; D not resolved. From germline, CDR1 is SEHNR and CDR2 FQNEAQ (reference sequence). The V and J ends lost 5 bases and 8 bases respectively, with 3 bases between them. This CDR3 is 9 amino acids long. The CDR3 DNA reads TGTGCCAGCAGCCCGGAAGCTTTCTTT. Amino acid sequence: CASSPEAFF. Full variable domain (rest looked up from reference TRBV7-9 and TRBJ1-1): DTGVSQNPRHKITKRGQNVTFRCDPISEHNRLYWYRQTLGQGPEFLTYFQNEAQLEKSRLLSDRFSAERPKGSFSTLEIQRTEQGDSAMYLCASSPEAFFGQGTRLTVV.

This sequence joins TRBV19 and TRBJ2-7; tentatively, D is TRBD1 (6 bases). Trimming removed 0 bases from V and 3 bases from J, with 12 bases in between. The CDR3 length is 15 residues. CDR1 and CDR2 from the germline V gene are LNHDA and SQIVND (reference sequence). CDR3 nucleotide sequence: TGTGCCAGTAGTATAGACCCTCAGGGGAGCTACGAGCAGTACTTC. It is translated as CASSIDPQGSYEQYF.

V gene TRBV28 combines with J gene TRBJ2-3; 14 bases are a match to TRBD2. The V segment lost 4 bases and the J segment 2 bases; nucleotides outside the gene matches: 5. The CDR3 extends over 17 amino acids. Germline assignment: CDR1 MDHEN and CDR2 SYDVKM. The CDR3 region is CASSSGLAGDLTDTQYF. The CDR3 nucleotides read TGTGCCAGCAGTTCGGGACTAGCGGGGGACCTCACAGATACGCAGTATTTT.

This chain uses TRBV28 with TRBJ2-5; TRBD1 agrees at 10 bases. CDR1 is MDHEN and CDR2 is SYDVKM in the germline V gene. This CDR3 has 15 residues. Trimming removed 3 bases from V and 4 bases from J; junction bases left unmatched: 5. Here the CDR3 DNA reads TGTGCCAGCAGTTTGACAGGGGGCGTCGGAGAGACCCAGTACTTC. Translating gives CASSLTGGVGETQYF.

The chain uses TRBV6-1 and TRBJ2-1, with TRBD2 matching 9 bases. Losses at the gene ends were 6 bases for V and 9 bases for J; bases not matched to a gene: 6. The CDR3 contains 13 residues. Germline values: CDR1 MNHNS, CDR2 SASEGT. The CDR3 is CASRTGLAVEQFF. For the CDR3, the DNA is TGTGCCAGCAGAACGGGACTAGCAGTTGAGCAGTTCTTC.

The chain has TRBV7-8 and TRBJ1-1; D not resolved. The CDR3 loop spans 15 amino acids. The V and J ends lost 3 bases and 3 bases respectively, with 14 bases between them. Germline values: CDR1 SGHVS, CDR2 FQNEAQ. CDR3 loop: CASSLVSVKDTEAFF. The CDR3 DNA sequence: TGTGCCAGCAGCTTGGTCTCAGTCAAAGACACTGAAGCTTTCTTT.

The J gene is TRBJ2-2, the V gene TRBV5-1; TRBD2 matches at 13 bases. J lost 4 bases, V lost 6 bases, and 18 bases had no gene match. CDR3 length equals 20 residues. Germline CDR1 reads SGHRS; CDR2 reads YFSETQ. CDR3 residues: CASTLTGFGLAGVPTGELFF. The CDR3 nucleotides read TGCGCCAGCACGCTAACAGGGTTTGGACTAGCGGGGGTCCCCACCGGGGAGCTGTTTTTT.

Here the CDR3 reads CASGTGVSYEQYF. The DNA of the CDR3 is TGTGCCAGCGGAACAGGGGTATCCTACGAGCAGTACTTC. The V and J genes are TRBV6-5 and TRBJ2-7; TRBD1 matches 7 bases. Germline lookup yields CDR1 MNHEY and CDR2 SVGAGI. The CDR3 totals 13 residues. With V trimmed by 8 bases and J by 1 base, 5 bases remained unmatched.

V and J are TRBV9 and TRBJ1-1, with 9 positions matching TRBD1. Germline trimming cut 0 bases from V and 6 bases from J; bases unmatched to any gene: 6. The CDR3 runs to 15 residues. CDR1 is SGDLS, CDR2 YYNGEE, per germline. The CDR3 spells CASSVGSGTGSEAFF. The CDR3 DNA reads as TGTGCCAGCAGCGTAGGTTCGGGGACAGGGTCTGAAGCTTTCTTT.

The chain carries TRBV27 and TRBJ2-2; D possibly corresponds to TRBD2 (5 bases). The CDR3 spans 14 residues. Trimming took 0 bases from V and 4 from J, leaving 6 bases between them. Germline V gene sequence: CDR1 MNHEY, CDR2 SMNVEV (reference sequence). The CDR3 is CASSLSGSTGELFF. In DNA, the CDR3 is TGTGCCAGCAGTTTATCAGGGAGCACCGGGGAGCTGTTTTTT.

The CDR3 sequence: CASSLGGGQLYEQYF. The CDR3 DNA is TGTGCCAGCAGCTTAGGAGGAGGACAGCTCTACGAGCAGTACTTC. The rearrangement uses TRBV11-2 and TRBJ2-7, with a tentative D call TRBD1 (6 bases). The CDR3 consists of 15 residues. CDR1 is SGHAT and CDR2 is FQNNGV in the germline V gene. V shed 1 base and J shed 3 bases, with 13 bases lying between them. Full variable domain (remainder filled in from reference TRBV11-2 and TRBJ2-7): EAGVAQSPRYKIIEKRQSVAFWCNPISGHATLYWYQQILGQGPKLLIQFQNNGVVDDSQLPKDRFSAERLKGVDSTLKIQPAKLEDSAVYLCASSLGGGQLYEQYFGPGTRLTVT.

The chain combines TRBV13 with TRBJ1-2; D is unresolved. Trimming cost V 5 bases and J 2 bases, with 18 bases left between them. The CDR3 is 16 amino acids. From germline, CDR1 is PRHDT and CDR2 FYEKMQ (reference sequence). The CDR3 bases are TGTGCCAGCAGCCAATTAGGTGGGGAGTACAACTATGGCTACACCTTC. Protein: CASSQLGGEYNYGYTF.

The rearrangement uses TRBV14 and TRBJ2-1; TRBD2 matches 8 bases. Germline V gives CDR1 SGHDN, CDR2 FVKESK. The J segment lost 9 bases and the V segment lost 4 bases, leaving 2 bases of the junction unmatched. This CDR3 spans 12 amino acids. The CDR3 sequence: CASSPGGFEQFF. The CDR3 nucleotides read TGTGCCAGCAGCCCGGGGGGGTTTGAGCAGTTCTTC.

V is TRBV28 and J is TRBJ1-5; TRBD1 might be the D (6 bases). The CDR3 loop spans 15 amino acids. Trimming removed 1 base from V and 4 bases from J, with 11 bases in between. CDR1 and CDR2 (germline): MDHEN, SYDVKM. CDR3 in amino acids: CASSLSYRDNQPQHF. In DNA form, the CDR3 reads TGTGCCAGCAGTTTATCCTACAGGGATAATCAGCCCCAGCATTTT. The variable domain in full, with the rest retrieved from reference TRBV28 and TRBJ1-5, is DVKVTQSSRYLVKRTGEKVFLECVQDMDHENMFWYRQDPGLGLRLIYFSYDVKMKEKGDIPEGYSVSREKKERFSLILESASTNQTSMYLCASSLSYRDNQPQHFGDGTRLSIL.